This T cell receptor (beta chain) is from a study of T cells in Graves' hyperthyroidism and ophthalmopathy (dated by TCRdb to the late 2010s). Regarding the research as a whole: Peripheral blood was sampled at the time of initial diagnosis, prior to any treatment. To identify distinguishing TCR V-J signatures, a discovery cohort of 90 to 100 patients was used, comprising 40 to 45 with Graves' ophthalmopathy and some 57 with stable Graves' hyperthyroidism. Prospective prediction of ophthalmopathy was tested in an independent validation cohort of fewer than 20 hyperthyroidism patients and some 17 patients who later progressed to ophthalmopathy. The roughly 91 discovery patients were randomly divided into training and test sets at a 7:3 ratio. In several Graves' hyperthyroidism patients, the study also compared T-cell repertoires from thyroid tissue with T-cell repertoires from blood. Following sampling, methimazole starting at 30 mg daily was given to hyperthyroidism patients, and high-dose intravenous methylprednisolone was given to ophthalmopathy patients. According to the paper, TCR Vbeta CDR3 sequencing was carried out on 135 peripheral blood samples, which came from 40 to 45 ophthalmopathy, around 75 hyperthyroidism and roughly 17 progressor patients. The paper as a whole reports these results and caveats: In validation, the model predicted progression to ophthalmopathy with approximately 70% sensitivity and about 72% specificity, a median of about 6 months before onset. A 13 V-J signature model separated ophthalmopathy from stable hyperthyroidism, with 87.88% sensitivity and about 81% specificity in cross-validation and 80%/75% in testing. Most expanded thyroid clonotypes (frequency above 0.001) were also detected in blood, suggesting blood repertoires may reflect thyroid immune responses. No statistical method was used to set the sample size in advance, and investigators knew the group allocation.

The TCR beta CDR3 regions were amplified from RNA transcripts. The TCR CDR3 was subjected to a first round of RT-PCR using the HTBI primer set and the Qiagen OneStep RT-PCR kit. A second multiplex PCR round built the libraries, followed by size selection and purification. The libraries were sequenced on an Illumina HiSeq2000 using paired-end 100 bp reads. Turning to the authors' computational methods: SOAPnuke was used to process the raw data, with reads discarded if the reads contained adapters or uncalled bases, had a mean Phred below 15, or lacked an exact constant-primer or identifier match. High-quality paired reads were merged with COPE v1.2.5, and unique nucleotide sequences were defined as clonotypes. MiTCR v1.1 was used to align clonotypes to the IMGT TRBV, TRBD and TRBJ reference segments. The analysis was restricted to V-J combinations with a frequency above 0.0001, which together covered 99% to 99.2% of the repertoires. A TCS score was defined as the ratio of F50 (clonal expansion) to E x V (chaos), with BLOSUM62-based TCRdist applied between CDR3 peptides within each V-J. Welch's t-statistics and random forest reduced 514 V-J features to 13, which were used in a naive Bayes classifier (R e1071). The raw public data were reprocessed by TCRdb itself: fastp quality trimming at Q25, MiXCR clonotype calling, in-frame beta chains only. Every CDR3 protein is listed once, alongside the most common genes and DNA of its rows. Clone size and V and J calls follow TCRdb, not the original study. The sample data list about 180,000 distinct CDR3 sequences, and over 15% of these were observed just once. Roughly 32% of the sample rests with the top ten.

This clonotype was picked up many times. What this receptor recognizes is not known. Base qualities are missing; no much larger clone stands one base away. From the cysteine up to the phenylalanine, the CDR3 has a length of 14 residues. Here the CDR3 DNA is all that survives: 42 bases in frame from base 1. Per the germline V gene, SNHLY is the CDR1 and FYNNEI is the CDR2. Trimming at the junction amounts to 6 bases on V and 2 bases on J, and the germline ends lie 8 bases apart. Graves' hyperthyroidism was defined as stable when no progression to ophthalmopathy occurred over 18 months of follow-up. Hyperthyroidism patients were newly diagnosed, had a disease duration of under 2 months, and were aged 18 to 65 years. The study excluded patients with uncontrolled infections, other autoimmune diseases, pregnancy or lactation. Diagnoses were established on the basis of clinical symptoms, serum thyroxine and TRAb, thyroid ultrasound, and orbital computed tomography. PBMCs were separated from around 9.1 ml of fresh peripheral blood using Ficoll-Paque density gradient centrifugation. Total RNA was extracted using Trizol reagent, and RNA quality was assessed on an Agilent 2100 Bioanalyzer.

The TCR sequence derives from a woman aged 45-65 years with Graves' hyperthyroidism. Source material: blood. The chain is assembled from TRBV2 and TRBJ1-6; perhaps TRBD1 is the D gene, with 5 bases matching. The CDR3 here reads CASRRDPYNSPLHF. In nucleotides, the sequence is TGTGCCAGCAGGCGGGACCCCTATAATTCACCCCTCCACTTT.